This T cell receptor beta chain was sequenced in a study of Ad26.COV2.S vaccination and SARS-CoV-2 variants. Germline CDR1 reads ENHRY; CDR2 reads SYGVKD. CDR3 length equals 12 residues. V was pared by 10 bases and J by 5 bases, with 5 bases of the junction left unmatched. The study, taken as a whole, reports: Substantial breadth in spike-specific CD8+ and CD4+ T cell responses was reportedly seen after vaccination. Higher spike-specific TCR breadth was found in vaccine recipients than in placebo recipients. The TCR breadth and depth analyses may have produced an underestimate of total T cell responses.

TCRdb keeps only in-frame clones here, not all; method: immunoSEQ multiplex PCR. The table shows about 180,000 clones, with 87% occurring only once. On this clone itself: Its antigen is not known.

The receptor comes from a human donor who had recovered from COVID-19. The sample in question was peripheral blood, obtained after recovery from COVID-19. The chain recombines TRBV10-3 with TRBJ2-1; the match to TRBD2 covers 7 bases. The CDR3 reads CASSSGNNEQFF. The CDR3 nucleotides read TGTGCCAGCTCTAGCGGTAACAATGAGCAGTTCTTC.